This TCR beta chain is from a study of cytomegalovirus exposure and HLA in healthy donors. PCR primers comprised 60 Vbeta and 13 Jbeta primers. Data came from immunoSEQ multiplex PCR; TCRdb stores just in-frame clones and leaves some out. The profile shows some 100,000 clones, approximately 81% of them singletons. General study findings and limits: Sequencing likely caused a cluster of highly shared sequence variants. A further, later analysis showed that HLA-associated TCR beta chains (compared with equally common others) were more clonally expanded. A later examination showed that TCR association rates differed by HLA locus, with DRB1 most and HLA-C fewest.

The CDR3 has 16 residues. Comments on this clone: What it recognizes is unknown.

J is TRBJ2-3 and V is TRBV21-1; TRBD2, the D gene given by the table, was not confirmed from the DNA. TRBV21-1 constitutes a pseudogene. Sample: PBMCs. This clonotype was sampled from a male donor in good health and CMV-seropositive. The CDR3 region has the DNA TGTGCCAGCAGCTTCGACGGGAGGGGGCAGTCAGATACGCAGTATTTT. It specifies CASSFDGRGQSDTQYF.